This T cell receptor beta chain originates from a study of siplizumab effects on memory and regulatory T cells. Only in-frame clones appear in the TCRdb table, and some are missing; sequencing was by immunoSEQ multiplex PCR. Here the sample spans tens of thousands of clones, 80% to 95% being singletons. Germline CDR1 reads SGHTS; CDR2 reads YDEGEE. The CDR3 loop spans 15 amino acids. The ends lost 3 bases at V and 1 base at J; junction bases unmatched: 6. The sequenced material came from CD8+ T cells sorted from blood. The clonotype comes from a human donor in good health. The rearrangement links TRBV5-8 to TRBJ2-5, with 7 bases aligning to TRBD2. CDR3 sequence: CASSYQTSLQETQYF. The CDR3, as DNA: TGTGCCAGCAGCTATCAGACTAGCCTCCAAGAGACCCAGTACTTC.